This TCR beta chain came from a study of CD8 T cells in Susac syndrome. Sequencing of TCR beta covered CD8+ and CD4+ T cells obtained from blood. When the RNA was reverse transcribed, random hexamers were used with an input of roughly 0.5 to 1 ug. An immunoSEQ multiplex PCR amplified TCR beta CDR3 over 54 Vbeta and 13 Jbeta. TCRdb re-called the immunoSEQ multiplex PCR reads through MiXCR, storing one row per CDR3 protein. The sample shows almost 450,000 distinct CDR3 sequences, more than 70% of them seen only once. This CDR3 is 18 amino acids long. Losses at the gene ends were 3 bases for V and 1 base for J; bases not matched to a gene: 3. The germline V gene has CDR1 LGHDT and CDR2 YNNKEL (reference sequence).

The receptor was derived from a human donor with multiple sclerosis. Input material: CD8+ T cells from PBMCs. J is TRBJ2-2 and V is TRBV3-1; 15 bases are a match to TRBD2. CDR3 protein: CASSHPGLAGGNTGELFF. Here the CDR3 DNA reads TGTGCCAGCAGCCACCCGGGACTAGCGGGGGGGAACACCGGGGAGCTGTTTTTT.